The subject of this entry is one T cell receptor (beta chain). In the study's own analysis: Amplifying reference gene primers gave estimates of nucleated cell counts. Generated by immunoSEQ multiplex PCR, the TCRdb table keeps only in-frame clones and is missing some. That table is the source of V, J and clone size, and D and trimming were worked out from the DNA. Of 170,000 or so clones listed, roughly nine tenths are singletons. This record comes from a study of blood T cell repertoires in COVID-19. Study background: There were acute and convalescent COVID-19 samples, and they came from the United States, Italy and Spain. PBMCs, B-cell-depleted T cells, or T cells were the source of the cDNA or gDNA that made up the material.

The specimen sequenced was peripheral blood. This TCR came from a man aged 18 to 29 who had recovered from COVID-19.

The CDR3 reads CASSTGQLRYEQYF. The DNA of the CDR3 is TGCGCCAGCAGCACAGGACAGCTACGCTACGAGCAGTACTTC. V and J are TRBV5-1 and TRBJ2-7; D is perhaps TRBD1 (6 bases). V gave up 4 bases and J gave up 3 bases, with 14 bases separating them. Germline-derived CDR1 and CDR2 are SGHRS and YFSETQ. This CDR3 region has 14 residues.